This is a list of T cell receptor beta chains from one sample in a study of monozygotic twins with inflammatory bowel disease. TCRdb re-called the 5' RACE reads and catalogs CDR3 proteins one per entry, DNA excluded. The specimen's table records approximately 400,000 distinct CDR3 sequences. Sequencing used blood. These receptors were obtained from a human donor with ulcerative colitis or Crohn's disease, or a healthy co-twin of an affected twin (not recorded which). The CDR3 runs from the conserved cysteine through the conserved F or W.

>TRBV25-1|TRBJ1-1
CASSEQGRGDTEAFF
>TRBV11-2|TRBJ2-1
CASSFRLEFGRDNEQFF
>TRBV5-1|TRBJ2-1
CASSLSGGDYNEQFF
>TRBV20-1|TRBJ2-3
CSARELGTGNTDTQYF
>TRBV9|TRBJ2-7
CASSTGGISYEQYF
>TRBV10-3|TRBJ2-7
CAISDGRNYEQYF
>TRBV20-1|TRBJ2-7
CSARAMTSGDAYEQYF
>TRBV18|TRBJ2-7
CASSPETSGGAYEQYF
>TRBV5-1|TRBJ2-7
CASSLVSGGSYEQYF
>TRBV24-1|TRBJ2-2
CATSALGGTGELFF
>TRBV7-9|TRBJ1-2
CASSLILYNRPYGYTF
>TRBV3-1|TRBJ1-1
CASSQDLRGLGAFF
>TRBV7-2|TRBJ2-6
CASSLAAGFPGMGANVLTF
>TRBV5-1|TRBJ1-1
CASSLPQGALLDTEAFF
>TRBV5-1|TRBJ2-6
CASSPVPGANVLTF
>TRBV20-1|TRBJ1-1
CSAPPTRGVEAFF
>TRBV11-2|TRBJ1-2
CASSPRADYGYTF
>TRBV4-1|TRBJ1-1
CASSQRGHSNTEAFF
>TRBV18|TRBJ1-2
CASSPLESGTDYGYTF
>TRBV18|TRBJ2-7
CASSGLNYEQYF
>TRBV5-1|TRBJ1-2
CASSQRPEANYGYTF
>TRBV20-1|TRBJ2-2
CSASSHRPNTGELFF
>TRBV11-1|TRBJ2-3
CASSLNSGLAGGRDTQYF
>TRBV6-5|TRBJ2-7
CASSYSPIGLAGFFF
>TRBV9|TRBJ1-2
CASSVEPTQGAYGYTF
>TRBV12-3/TRBV12-4|TRBJ1-5
CASGLGGGRDQPQHF
>TRBV9|TRBJ2-3
CASSGGTPTDTQYF
>TRBV6-9|TRBJ1-2
CASSYNGKPVDGYTF
>TRBV19|TRBJ2-2
CASRNRGSTGELFF
>TRBV7-6|TRBJ2-1
CASSDGTGFNEQFF
>TRBV11-2|TRBJ1-2
CASSLDYWQGNYGYTF
>TRBV19|TRBJ2-5
CASSPDEEETQYF
>TRBV19|TRBJ2-1
CASSIPLRAQFF
>TRBV11-3|TRBJ2-5
CASSPRRGLAEQETQYF
>TRBV7-2|TRBJ2-1
CASSLWGVEQFF
>TRBV7-2|TRBJ2-5
CASSLVGGGAYQETQYF